The T cell receptor (beta chain) described here comes from a study of early T cells in non-severe SARS-CoV-2 infection (dated by TCRdb to the early 2020s). Some background on the complete study: Because TCR sequencing was done on bulk RNA from unsorted whole blood, the alpha and beta chains could not be paired. Overall study results and their limits: VDJdb matching was skewed toward anti-spike CD8 responses and likely underestimated virus-specific expansions by missing private and CD4 specificities.

The study was a case-control design nested within a healthcare worker cohort in London, UK, with weekly nasopharyngeal swab PCR tests and blood sampling. Healthcare workers were recruited between 23 and 31 March 2020, during the week of the UK lockdown, and were followed weekly for up to roughly 15 weeks. Between the V and J ends, shortened by 4 bases and 8 bases respectively, the junction contains 14 bases. The germline V gene (reference sequence) yields GTSNPN for CDR1 and SVGIG for CDR2. Its CDR3 holds 12 amino acids, cysteine through phenylalanine. Only the CDR3 DNA stays, 36 bases, in frame from base 1. A word on this clonotype: Its antigen is not yet known. Per-base qualities were not stored, and no clone one base away is much larger.

The library came from 5' RACE. TCRdb records NextSeq 500 as the sequencer. To correct for sequencing error and PCR bias, the TCR library protocol tagged individual cDNA molecules with unique molecular identifiers. Both TCR alpha and beta chains were sequenced, and tight co-correlation was observed between alpha and beta sequence abundances in each sample. Processing in the source paper ran as follows. Decombinator V4 was used to perform V gene, J gene and CDR3 annotation of TCR sequences. TCRs were defined as expanded if a significant change between any two time points was detected under a Poisson model with p below 0.0001. Abundances of TCRs were expressed as counts per million after normalisation to the total number of TCRs sequenced in each sample. TRAV1-2 paired with TRAJ12, TRAJ20 or TRAJ33 defined MAIT TCRs, while TRAV10 paired with TRAJ18 defined iNKT TCRs. VDJdb, accessed 1 November 2021, was searched for CMV, EBV and SARS-CoV-2 annotated TCRs, excluding TCRs annotated for multiple antigens. The public reads were reprocessed in TCRdb via fastp at Q25 and MiXCR, keeping in-frame beta chains. Rows with one shared CDR3 protein collapse into an entry with the most common genes and DNA. TCRdb, not the original authors, processed these V and J calls. The sample table records tens of thousands of distinct CDR3 sequences; approximately 10% of these occur just once. The ten top clones hold 12% of the sample.

Sequencing used whole blood, obtained at baseline. The receptor's source is an adult who was a healthcare worker with PCR-confirmed SARS-CoV-2 infection or an uninfected control (not recorded which). Rearrangement joined TRBV30 to TRBJ1-2; the D gene cannot be named for sure. Read as DNA, the sequence is TGTGCCTGGATAGGAAGCAGAGAGGGCTACACCTTC. It translates to CAWIGSREGYTF.